Following are 21 T cell receptor beta chains from one sample sequenced in a study of graft-versus-host responses after intestinal transplantation. TCRdb's table, derived via immunoSEQ multiplex PCR, lists solely in-frame clones and lacks some. The sample contains about 14,000 clones, 35% to 40% of which appear only once. The authors combined some 200,000 CFSE-labeled responder cells with some 200,000 irradiated, violet-dye-labeled stimulator cells in plates. Specimen: alloreactive CD8+ T cells from a mixed lymphocyte reaction culture, collected before intestinal transplant. Subset defined: CFSE-low proliferating T cells sorted from approximately six-day pre-transplant mixed lymphocyte reaction (GvH or HvG direction). The receptors come from a human patient who received an intestinal transplant.

J is TRBJ2-7 and V is TRBV28, with 9 bases lining up with TRBD2. Germline V lookup: CDR1 MDHEN, CDR2 SYDVKM. The CDR3 consists of 18 residues. V dropped 3 bases and J dropped 3; count of bases not matched to a gene: 15. The CDR3 DNA sequence: TGTGCCAGCAGTTTTTCTTTTCTCCTAGCGGGAATATTCTACGAGCAGTACTTC. Encoded protein: CASSFSFLLAGIFYEQYF. The full variable domain, in which reference TRBV28 and TRBJ2-7 provide the parts outside the CDR3, is DVKVTQSSRYLVKRTGEKVFLECVQDMDHENMFWYRQDPGLGLRLIYFSYDVKMKEKGDIPEGYSVSREKKERFSLILESASTNQTSMYLCASSFSFLLAGIFYEQYFGPGTRLTVT.

This chain connects TRBV5-6 to TRBJ2-1; 8 nucleotides line up with TRBD2. From germline, CDR1 is SGHDT and CDR2 YYEEEE. This CDR3 comprises 14 residues. V lost 2 bases to trimming and J lost 3 bases; unmatched junction nucleotides: 1. For the CDR3, the DNA is TGTGCCAGCAGCTTTAGCGGGAACTACAATGAGCAGTTCTTC. This gives the protein CASSFSGNYNEQFF.

The chain recombines TRBV4-1 with TRBJ2-7; 9 nucleotides line up with TRBD2. The germline V gene has CDR1 MGHRA and CDR2 YSYEKL. V shed 6 bases, J shed 3 bases, and the junction held 9 bases outside the gene matches. The CDR3 runs 15 residues. The CDR3 DNA reads TGCGCCAGCAGTGAAGGGGCTAGCGGGAACTACGAGCAGTACTTC. Amino acids: CASSEGASGNYEQYF.

In its sample, this clone was seen a few times. The rearrangement joins TRBV29-1 to TRBJ2-3; TRBD1 matches at 7 bases. Germline V gene sequence: CDR1 SQVTM, CDR2 ANQGSEA. The V segment lost 8 bases and the J segment 2 bases; nucleotides outside the gene matches: 10. The CDR3 runs 14 residues. For the CDR3, the DNA is TGCAGCATAGATGGGGGACAGCTCACAGATACGCAGTATTTT. The encoded protein is CSIDGGQLTDTQYF.

V usage is TRBV18 and J usage is TRBJ2-7, with 7 bases matching TRBD1. The V segment lost 4 bases and the J segment 5 bases; nucleotides outside the gene matches: 8. Germline-derived CDR1 and CDR2 are KGHSH and LQKENI. The CDR3 has 14 residues. In nucleotides, the CDR3 is TGTGCCAGCTCACTCTCGACAGGGACCGACGAGCAGTACTTC. Amino acids: CASSLSTGTDEQYF.

In its sample, this clone ranks as medium-sized. The V and J genes are TRBV9 and TRBJ2-7, with TRBD2 matching 8 bases. V dropped 0 bases and J dropped 3; count of bases not matched to a gene: 5. Germline loops: CDR1 SGDLS, CDR2 YYNGEE. The CDR3 contains 15 residues. This CDR3 is CASSVDTGGGYEQYF. CDR3 nucleotides: TGTGCCAGCAGCGTAGATACGGGAGGGGGCTACGAGCAGTACTTC. Based on the CDR3 plus reference TRBV9 and TRBJ2-7, the full variable domain is DSGVTQTPKHLITATGQRVTLRCSPRSGDLSVYWYQQSLDQGLQFLIQYYNGEERAKGNILERFSAQQFPDLHSELNLSSLELGDSALYFCASSVDTGGGYEQYFGPGTRLTVT.

This chain joins TRBV6-5 and TRBJ2-7; 13 bases match TRBD2. Per germline, CDR1 MNHEY and CDR2 SVGAGI. Trimming cost V 5 bases and J 5 bases; bases outside gene matches: 6. This CDR3 has 15 residues. The CDR3: CASSILAGGHNEQYF. The CDR3 DNA follows: TGTGCCAGCAGTATACTAGCGGGGGGGCACAACGAGCAGTACTTC.

The chain joins TRBV4-1 to TRBJ2-1; D remains ambiguous. This CDR3 contains 15 residues. The V end lost 0 bases, the J end lost 2 bases, and 8 bases lay between the germline ends. Germline CDR1 reads MGHRA; CDR2 reads YSYEKL. DNA for the CDR3: TGCGCCAGCAGCCAAGATAGTAGTCCCTACAATGAGCAGTTCTTC. Amino acid sequence: CASSQDSSPYNEQFF.

Comments on this clone: This same CDR3 is encoded by further DNA sequences in the sample. The J gene is TRBJ2-7, the V gene TRBV27, with TRBD2 identical over 8 bases. The junction had 4 bases not matched to a gene; V was cut back by 3 bases and J by 3 bases. Germline V CDR1 and CDR2: MNHEY, SMNVEV (reference sequence). This CDR3 comprises 14 residues. The CDR3 DNA is TGTGCCAGCAGTTTCGCAAGCGGGAGCTACGAGCAGTACTTC. This encodes CASSFASGSYEQYF.

The rearrangement uses TRBV11-3 and TRBJ2-1, with D perhaps TRBD2 (7 bases). CDR3 length equals 13 residues. Trimming shortened V by 7 bases and J by 7 bases, and 14 bases separated the two germline ends. Germline V gene lookup returns CDR1 SGHNT and CDR2 YENEEA. The CDR3, as DNA: TGTGCCAGCACCCCCAGGGGAGGGAATGAGCAGTTCTTC. This codes for CASTPRGGNEQFF.

The chain links TRBV19 to TRBJ1-1; D gene ambiguous. Germline CDR1 LNHDA, CDR2 SQIVND (reference sequence). The V end lost 1 base, the J end lost 7 bases, and 7 bases lay between the germline ends. This CDR3 has 12 residues. CDR3 loop: CASSIGGSEAFF. In nucleotides, the CDR3 is TGTGCCAGTAGTATAGGTGGCAGTGAAGCTTTCTTT.

This clone was counted only a few times. The genes are TRBV4-1 and TRBJ2-4; 7 nucleotides align to TRBD1. V lost 3 bases to trimming and J lost 7 bases; unmatched junction nucleotides: 3. The V gene's germline CDR1 is MGHRA and CDR2 YSYEKL. The CDR3 runs to 13 residues. As DNA, the CDR3 is TGCGCCAGCAGCCAGGGCAGGGGGAACATTCAGTACTTC. Translating it yields CASSQGRGNIQYF.

The CDR3 protein is CASSRDSWTDTQYF. As DNA, the CDR3 is TGTGCCAGCAGTCGGGACTCTTGGACAGATACGCAGTATTTT. This chain connects TRBV6-1 to TRBJ2-3; perhaps TRBD2 as D (6 bases). The CDR3 has 14 amino acids. Germline CDR1 MNHNS, CDR2 SASEGT. Trimming took 5 bases from V and 3 from J, leaving 12 bases between them.

This clone was detected only a few times. The chain uses TRBV7-3 and TRBJ2-1, with TRBD2 matching over 7 bases. J was trimmed by 6 bases and V by 5 bases; bases with no gene match: 7. The germline gives CDR1 SGHTA, CDR2 FQGTGA. The CDR3 covers 14 residues. CDR3 DNA: TGTGCCAGCAGCCCCTTGGGGGGGATCAATGAGCAGTTCTTC. This translates into CASSPLGGINEQFF.

Comment on this clone: The junction does not match germline at one end; this may be a read error. The chain is built from TRBV4-1 and TRBJ2-7; D is uncertain. This CDR3 comprises 14 residues. Looked up from germline, CDR1 is MGHRA and CDR2 is YSYEKL. The CDR3 DNA follows: TGTGCCAGCAGCCCCCGACACAGCTCCTACGAGCAGTACTTC. It codes for CASSPRHSSYEQYF.

This clone ranks as medium-sized. The V and J genes are TRBV5-1 and TRBJ2-7; D perhaps matches TRBD2 (5 bases). V lost 0 bases, J lost 3 bases, and 16 bases lay in between. The CDR3 extends over 16 amino acids. Germline V CDR1 and CDR2: SGHRS, YFSETQ. DNA for the CDR3: TGCGCCAGCAGCTTGGAGGTGATTAGCGCCGACTACGAGCAGTACTTC. It encodes CASSLEVISADYEQYF.

The sample holds a few counts of this clone. V usage is TRBV27 and J usage is TRBJ2-7; a possible D gene is TRBD2 (6 bases). V lost 3 bases to trimming and J lost 2 bases, with 11 bases between them. Germline CDR1 MNHEY, CDR2 SMNVEV (reference sequence). The CDR3 sequence is 14 residues long. CDR3 region: CASSFSGGAYEQYF. The DNA for the CDR3 is TGTGCCAGCAGTTTCTCCGGCGGGGCCTACGAGCAGTACTTC.

Relative to its sample, this clone is medium-sized. At one of its ends the junction is not consistent with the germline gene, which may arise from a read error. V gene TRBV4-2 combines with J gene TRBJ1-4; no clear D gene. This CDR3 is built from 15 residues. Germline V gene lookup returns CDR1 LGHNA and CDR2 YNFKEQ. The chain's CDR3 is CASSQYLATNGKLFF. In DNA, the CDR3 is TGTGCCAGCAGCCAGTACCTTGCAACTAATGGAAAACTGTTTTTT.

The table lists this clone with a few counts. V is TRBV6-5 and J is TRBJ2-7; 8 bases are a match to TRBD1. Trimming removed 0 bases from V and 3 bases from J; junction bases left unmatched: 4. The CDR3 is made up of 15 amino acids. Germline CDR1 MNHEY, CDR2 SVGAGI. CDR3: CASSYSTGEVYEQYF. The CDR3 coding sequence is TGTGCCAGCAGTTACTCGACAGGGGAAGTCTACGAGCAGTACTTC.

The CDR3 is CASSPRGGSTYEQYF. CDR3 DNA sequence: TGCGCCAGCAGCCCTCGGGGGGGATCGACCTACGAGCAGTACTTC. The chain links TRBV4-1 to TRBJ2-7; 8 bases are shared with TRBD2. Germline V gives CDR1 MGHRA, CDR2 YSYEKL. The CDR3 is 15 residues long. The J segment lost 2 bases and the V segment lost 4 bases, leaving 7 bases of the junction unmatched.

CDR3 amino acids: CAISLGRQGANTEAFF. For the CDR3, the DNA is TGTGCCATCAGTCTCGGAAGACAGGGTGCAAACACTGAAGCTTTCTTT. The V and J genes are TRBV10-3 and TRBJ1-1, with 7 bases aligning to TRBD1. The germline V gene has CDR1 ENHRY and CDR2 SYGVKD. V was clipped by 5 bases and J by 2 bases; unmatched bases: 11. The CDR3 contains 16 residues.